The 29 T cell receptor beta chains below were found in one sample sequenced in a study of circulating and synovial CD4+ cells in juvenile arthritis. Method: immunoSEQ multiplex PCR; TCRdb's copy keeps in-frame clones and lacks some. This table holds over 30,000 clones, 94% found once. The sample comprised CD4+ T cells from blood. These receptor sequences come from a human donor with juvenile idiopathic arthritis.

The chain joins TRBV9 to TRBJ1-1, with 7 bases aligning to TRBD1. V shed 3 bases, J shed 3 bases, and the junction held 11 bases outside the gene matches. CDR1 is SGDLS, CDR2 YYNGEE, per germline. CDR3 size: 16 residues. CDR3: CASSDHRDRFYTEAFF. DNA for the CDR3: TGTGCCAGCAGCGACCATCGGGACAGATTTTACACTGAAGCTTTCTTT. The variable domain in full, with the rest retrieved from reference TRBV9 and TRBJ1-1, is DSGVTQTPKHLITATGQRVTLRCSPRSGDLSVYWYQQSLDQGLQFLIQYYNGEERAKGNILERFSAQQFPDLHSELNLSSLELGDSALYFCASSDHRDRFYTEAFFGQGTRLTVV.

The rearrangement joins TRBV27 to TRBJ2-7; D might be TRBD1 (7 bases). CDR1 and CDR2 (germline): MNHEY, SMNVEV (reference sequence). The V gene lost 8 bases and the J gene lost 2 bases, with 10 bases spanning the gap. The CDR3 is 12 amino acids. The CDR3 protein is CASSGGTYEQYF. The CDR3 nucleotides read TGTGCCAGCTCAGGGGGGACCTACGAGCAGTACTTC.

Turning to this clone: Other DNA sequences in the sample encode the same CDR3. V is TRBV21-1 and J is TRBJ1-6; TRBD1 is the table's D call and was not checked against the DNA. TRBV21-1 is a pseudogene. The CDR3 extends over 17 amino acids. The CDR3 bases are TGTGCCAGCAGCAAAGTTTGGTTCAGGGAATATAATTCCCCCCTCCACTTT. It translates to CASSKVWFREYNSPLHF.

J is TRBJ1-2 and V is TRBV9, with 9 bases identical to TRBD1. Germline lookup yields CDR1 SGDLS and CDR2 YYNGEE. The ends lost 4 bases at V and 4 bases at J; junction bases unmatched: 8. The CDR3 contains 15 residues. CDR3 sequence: CASSSGQGRAYGYTF. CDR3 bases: TGTGCCAGCAGCTCAGGACAGGGGAGGGCCTATGGCTACACCTTC.

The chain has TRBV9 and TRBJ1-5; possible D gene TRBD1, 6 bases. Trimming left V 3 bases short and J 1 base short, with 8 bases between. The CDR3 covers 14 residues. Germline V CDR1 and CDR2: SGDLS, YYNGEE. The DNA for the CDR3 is TGTGCCAGCAGCGCAGGACAGAGCAATCAGCCCCAGCATTTT. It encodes CASSAGQSNQPQHF.

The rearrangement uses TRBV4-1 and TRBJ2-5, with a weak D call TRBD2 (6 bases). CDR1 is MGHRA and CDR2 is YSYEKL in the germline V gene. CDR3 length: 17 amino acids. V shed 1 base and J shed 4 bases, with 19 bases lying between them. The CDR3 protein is CASSQGINRLGRETQYF. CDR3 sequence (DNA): TGCGCCAGCAGCCAAGGCATCAATAGACTAGGCCGAGAGACCCAGTACTTC.

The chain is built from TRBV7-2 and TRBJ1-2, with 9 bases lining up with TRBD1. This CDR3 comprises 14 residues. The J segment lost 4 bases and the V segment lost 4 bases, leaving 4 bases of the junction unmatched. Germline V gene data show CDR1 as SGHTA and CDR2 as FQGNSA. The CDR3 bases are TGTGCCAGCAGCTCGGACAGGGGTGGCTATGGCTACACCTTC. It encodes CASSSDRGGYGYTF.

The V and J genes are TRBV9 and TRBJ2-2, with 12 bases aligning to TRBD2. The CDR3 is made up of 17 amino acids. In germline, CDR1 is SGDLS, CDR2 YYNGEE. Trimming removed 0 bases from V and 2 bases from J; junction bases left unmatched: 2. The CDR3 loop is CASSVGTSGVNTGELFF. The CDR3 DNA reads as TGTGCCAGCAGCGTAGGGACTAGCGGGGTCAACACCGGGGAGCTGTTTTTT.

As DNA, the CDR3 is TGCGCCAGCAGCTTGGCGACAGGCTCCTACAATGAGCAGTTCTTC. This translates into CASSLATGSYNEQFF. The gene calls are TRBV5-1 and TRBJ2-1; a possible D gene is TRBD1 (6 bases). CDR1 and CDR2 from the germline V gene are SGHRS and YFSETQ. Trimming took off 0 bases at V and 0 bases at J, with 7 bases between the two ends. The CDR3 loop spans 15 amino acids.

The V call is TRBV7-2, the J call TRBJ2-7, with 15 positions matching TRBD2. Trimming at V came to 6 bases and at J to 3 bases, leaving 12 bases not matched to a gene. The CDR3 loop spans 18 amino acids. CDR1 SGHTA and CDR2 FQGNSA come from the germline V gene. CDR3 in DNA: TGTGCCAGCAGTTGGACTAGCGGGGGGGCCGGTTCCAGCTACGAGCAGTACTTC. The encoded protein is CASSWTSGGAGSSYEQYF.

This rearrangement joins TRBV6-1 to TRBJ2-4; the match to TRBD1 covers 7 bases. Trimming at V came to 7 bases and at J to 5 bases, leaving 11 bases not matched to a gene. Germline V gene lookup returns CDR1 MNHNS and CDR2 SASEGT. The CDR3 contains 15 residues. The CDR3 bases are TGTGCCAGCACCCCCTCACAGGGGATCCAAAACATTCAGTACTTC. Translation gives CASTPSQGIQNIQYF.

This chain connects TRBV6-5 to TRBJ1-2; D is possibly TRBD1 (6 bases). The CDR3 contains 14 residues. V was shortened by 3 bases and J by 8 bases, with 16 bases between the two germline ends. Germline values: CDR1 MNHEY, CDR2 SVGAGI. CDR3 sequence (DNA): TGTGCCAGCAGTTATATAGGGGGAATCTGGGGCTACACCTTC. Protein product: CASSYIGGIWGYTF.

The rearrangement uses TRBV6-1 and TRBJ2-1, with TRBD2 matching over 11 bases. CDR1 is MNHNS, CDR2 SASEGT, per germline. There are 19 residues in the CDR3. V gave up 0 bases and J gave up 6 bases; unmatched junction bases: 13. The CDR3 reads CASSEAHGASGGPSNEQFF. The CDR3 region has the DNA TGTGCCAGCAGTGAAGCCCACGGGGCTAGCGGGGGGCCTTCCAATGAGCAGTTCTTC.

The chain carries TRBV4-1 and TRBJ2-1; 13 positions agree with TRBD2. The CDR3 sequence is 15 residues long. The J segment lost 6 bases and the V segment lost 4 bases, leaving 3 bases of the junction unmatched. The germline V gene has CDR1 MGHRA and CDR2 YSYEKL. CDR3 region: CASSLLAGGINEQFF. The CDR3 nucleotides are TGCGCCAGCAGCCTACTAGCGGGGGGGATCAATGAGCAGTTCTTC.

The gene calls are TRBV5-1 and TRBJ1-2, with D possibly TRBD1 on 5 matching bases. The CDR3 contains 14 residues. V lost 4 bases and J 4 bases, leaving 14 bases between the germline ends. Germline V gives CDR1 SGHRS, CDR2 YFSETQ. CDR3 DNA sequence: TGCGCCAGCAGCAAGGCCTCAGGGCGCTATGGCTACACCTTC. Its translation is CASSKASGRYGYTF. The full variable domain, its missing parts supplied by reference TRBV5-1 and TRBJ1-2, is KAGVTQTPRYLIKTRGQQVTLSCSPISGHRSVSWYQQTPGQGLQFLFEYFSETQRNKGNFPGRFSGRQFSNSRSEMNVSTLELGDSALYLCASSKASGRYGYTFGSGTRLTVV.

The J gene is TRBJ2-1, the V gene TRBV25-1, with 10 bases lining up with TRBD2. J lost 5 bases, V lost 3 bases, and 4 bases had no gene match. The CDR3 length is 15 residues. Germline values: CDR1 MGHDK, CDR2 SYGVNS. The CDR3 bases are TGTGCCAGCAGTGATCCTAGCGGGGGTGACAATGAGCAGTTCTTC. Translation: CASSDPSGGDNEQFF.

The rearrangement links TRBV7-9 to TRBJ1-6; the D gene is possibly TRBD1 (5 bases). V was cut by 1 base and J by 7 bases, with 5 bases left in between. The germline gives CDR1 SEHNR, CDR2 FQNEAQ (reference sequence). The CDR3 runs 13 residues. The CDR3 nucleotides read TGTGCCAGCAGCTTAGGGACAAATTCACCCCTCCACTTT. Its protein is CASSLGTNSPLHF.

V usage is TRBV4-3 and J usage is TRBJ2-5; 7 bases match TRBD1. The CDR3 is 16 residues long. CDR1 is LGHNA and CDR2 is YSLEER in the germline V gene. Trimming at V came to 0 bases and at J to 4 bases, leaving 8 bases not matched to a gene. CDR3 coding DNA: TGCGCCAGCAGCCAAGATGCCGTCTCAGGGGGAGAGACCCAGTACTTC. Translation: CASSQDAVSGGETQYF.

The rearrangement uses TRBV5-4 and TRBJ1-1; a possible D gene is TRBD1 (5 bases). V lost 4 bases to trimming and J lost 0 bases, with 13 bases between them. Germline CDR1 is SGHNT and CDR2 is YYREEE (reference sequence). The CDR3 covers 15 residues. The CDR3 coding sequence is TGTGCCAGCAGCCCCCGCAGGGTTATGAACACTGAAGCTTTCTTT. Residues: CASSPRRVMNTEAFF.

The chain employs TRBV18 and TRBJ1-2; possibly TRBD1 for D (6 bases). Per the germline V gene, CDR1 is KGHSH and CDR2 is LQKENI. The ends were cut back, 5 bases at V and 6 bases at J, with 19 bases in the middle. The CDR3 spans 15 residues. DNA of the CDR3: TGTGCCAGCTCATCCACAGGGACCTCGGAGAATGGCTACACCTTC. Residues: CASSSTGTSENGYTF.

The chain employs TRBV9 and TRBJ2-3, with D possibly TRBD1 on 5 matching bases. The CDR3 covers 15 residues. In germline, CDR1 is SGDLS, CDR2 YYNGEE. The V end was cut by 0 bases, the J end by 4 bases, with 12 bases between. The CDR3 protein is CASSVAGAVPDTQYF. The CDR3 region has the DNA TGTGCCAGCAGCGTAGCTGGGGCAGTCCCAGATACGCAGTATTTT.

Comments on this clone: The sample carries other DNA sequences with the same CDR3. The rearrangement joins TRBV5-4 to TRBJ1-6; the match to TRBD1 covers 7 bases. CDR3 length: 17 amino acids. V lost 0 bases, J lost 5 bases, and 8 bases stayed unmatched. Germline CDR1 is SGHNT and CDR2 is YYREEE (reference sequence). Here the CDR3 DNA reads TGTGCCAGCAGCTTGGCGCGGACAGGTCCTAATAATTCACCCCTCCACTTT. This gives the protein CASSLARTGPNNSPLHF.

Here the CDR3 DNA reads TGTGCCAAGCCGAGGACAGGTGTCTACGAGCAGTACTTC. This translates into CAKPRTGVYEQYF. The rearrangement joins TRBV10-3 to TRBJ2-7, with 7 bases fitting TRBD1. V lost 10 bases, J lost 3 bases, and 9 bases stayed unmatched. The V gene's germline CDR1 is ENHRY and CDR2 SYGVKD. The CDR3 spans 13 residues.

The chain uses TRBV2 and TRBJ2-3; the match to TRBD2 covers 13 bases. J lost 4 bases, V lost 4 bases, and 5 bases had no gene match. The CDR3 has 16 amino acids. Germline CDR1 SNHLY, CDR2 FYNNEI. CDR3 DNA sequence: TGTGCCAGCAGTGTCCGACTAGCGGGGGGTTCAGATACGCAGTATTTT. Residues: CASSVRLAGGSDTQYF.

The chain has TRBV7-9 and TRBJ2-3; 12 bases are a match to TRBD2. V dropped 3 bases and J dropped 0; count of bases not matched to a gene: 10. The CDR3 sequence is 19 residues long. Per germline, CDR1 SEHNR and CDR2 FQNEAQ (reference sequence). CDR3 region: CASSFTHKTSGSSTDTQYF. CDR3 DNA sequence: TGTGCCAGCAGCTTCACCCACAAGACTAGCGGGAGTAGCACAGATACGCAGTATTTT.

CDR3 in amino acids: CASSWQGEETQYF. Written as DNA, the CDR3 is TGTGCCAGCAGCTGGCAGGGGGAAGAGACCCAGTACTTC. This sequence joins TRBV5-5 and TRBJ2-5; TRBD1 aligns across 7 bases. V was clipped by 3 bases and J by 3 bases; unmatched bases: 2. This CDR3 is built from 13 residues. The germline gives CDR1 SGHKS, CDR2 YYEKEE (reference sequence). Together with reference TRBV5-5 and TRBJ2-5, the CDR3 gives the full variable domain: DAGVTQSPTHLIKTRGQQVTLRCSPISGHKSVSWYQQVLGQGPQFIFQYYEKEERGRGNFPDRFSARQFPNYSSELNVNALLLGDSALYLCASSWQGEETQYFGPGTRLLVL.

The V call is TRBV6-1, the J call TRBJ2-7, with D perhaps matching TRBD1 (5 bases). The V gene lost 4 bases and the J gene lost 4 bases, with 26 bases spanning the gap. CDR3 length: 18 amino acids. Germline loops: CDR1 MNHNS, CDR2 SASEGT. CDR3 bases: TGTGCCAGCAGTGCCTCTGGGGCAGGGCCGAGAAACCTTTACGAGCAGTACTTC. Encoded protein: CASSASGAGPRNLYEQYF.

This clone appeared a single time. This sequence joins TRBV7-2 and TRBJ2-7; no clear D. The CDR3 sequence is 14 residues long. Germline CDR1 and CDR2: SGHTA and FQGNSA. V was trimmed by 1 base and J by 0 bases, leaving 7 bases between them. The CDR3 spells CASSLDSPSYEQYF. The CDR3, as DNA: TGTGCCAGCAGCTTAGACAGCCCCTCCTACGAGCAGTACTTC.

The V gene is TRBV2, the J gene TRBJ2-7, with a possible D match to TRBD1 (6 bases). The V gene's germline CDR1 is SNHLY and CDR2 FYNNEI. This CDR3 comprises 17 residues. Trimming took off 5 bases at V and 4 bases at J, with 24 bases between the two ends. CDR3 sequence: CASSTSQGAVLTYEQYF. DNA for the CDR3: TGTGCCAGCAGTACCTCACAGGGAGCAGTTTTGACTTACGAGCAGTACTTC.